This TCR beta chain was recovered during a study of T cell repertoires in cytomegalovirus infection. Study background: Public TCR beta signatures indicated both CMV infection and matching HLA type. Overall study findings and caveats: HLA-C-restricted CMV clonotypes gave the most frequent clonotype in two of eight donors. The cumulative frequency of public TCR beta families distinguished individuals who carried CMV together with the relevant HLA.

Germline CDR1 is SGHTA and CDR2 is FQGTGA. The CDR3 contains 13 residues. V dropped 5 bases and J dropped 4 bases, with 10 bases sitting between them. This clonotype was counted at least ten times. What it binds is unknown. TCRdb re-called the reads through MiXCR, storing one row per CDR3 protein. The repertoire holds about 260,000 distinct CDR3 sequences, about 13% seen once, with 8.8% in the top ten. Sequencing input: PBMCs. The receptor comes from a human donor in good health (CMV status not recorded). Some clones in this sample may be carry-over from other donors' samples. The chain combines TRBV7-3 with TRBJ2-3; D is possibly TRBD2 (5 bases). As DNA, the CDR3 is TGTGCCAGCAGCCTAGAGCGGCCAGATACGCAGTATTTT. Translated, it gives CASSLERPDTQYF.